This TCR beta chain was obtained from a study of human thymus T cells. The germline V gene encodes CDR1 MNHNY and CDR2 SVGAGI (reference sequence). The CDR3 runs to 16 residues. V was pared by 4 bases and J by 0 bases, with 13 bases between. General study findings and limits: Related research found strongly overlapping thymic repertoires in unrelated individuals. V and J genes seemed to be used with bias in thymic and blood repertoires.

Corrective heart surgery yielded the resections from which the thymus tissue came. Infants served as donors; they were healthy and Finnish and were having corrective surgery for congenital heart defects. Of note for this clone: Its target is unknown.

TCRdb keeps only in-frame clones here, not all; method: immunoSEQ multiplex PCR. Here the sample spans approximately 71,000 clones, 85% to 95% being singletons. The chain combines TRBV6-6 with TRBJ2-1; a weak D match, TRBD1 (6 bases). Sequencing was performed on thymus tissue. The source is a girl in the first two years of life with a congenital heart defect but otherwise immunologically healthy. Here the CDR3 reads CASSSTGLVSYNEQFF. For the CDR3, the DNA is TGTGCCAGCAGTTCCACAGGGCTCGTCTCCTACAATGAGCAGTTCTTC.